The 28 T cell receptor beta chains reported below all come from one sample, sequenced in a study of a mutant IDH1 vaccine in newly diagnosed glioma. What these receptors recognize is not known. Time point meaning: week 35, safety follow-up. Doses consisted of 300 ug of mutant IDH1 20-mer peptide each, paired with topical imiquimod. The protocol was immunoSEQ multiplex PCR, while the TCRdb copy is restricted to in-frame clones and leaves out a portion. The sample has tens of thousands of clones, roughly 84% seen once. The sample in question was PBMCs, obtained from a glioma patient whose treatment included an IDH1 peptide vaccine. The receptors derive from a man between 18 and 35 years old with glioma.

CDR3 sequence reads: CASSLRGKTEAFF. As DNA, the CDR3 is TGTGCCAGCAGCTTACGAGGGAAGACTGAAGCTTTCTTT. This chain connects TRBV7-3 to TRBJ1-1; D is unclear. Germline CDR1 reads SGHTA; CDR2 reads FQGTGA. There are 13 residues in the CDR3. The V end was cut by 2 bases, the J end by 5 bases, with 9 bases between.

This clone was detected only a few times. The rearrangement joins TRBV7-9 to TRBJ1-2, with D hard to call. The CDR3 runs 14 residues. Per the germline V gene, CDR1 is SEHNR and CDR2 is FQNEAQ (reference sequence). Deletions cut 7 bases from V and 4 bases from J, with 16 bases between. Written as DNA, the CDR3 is TGTGCCAGCACCAAGGACTGGCATCCCTATGGCTACACCTTC. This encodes CASTKDWHPYGYTF.

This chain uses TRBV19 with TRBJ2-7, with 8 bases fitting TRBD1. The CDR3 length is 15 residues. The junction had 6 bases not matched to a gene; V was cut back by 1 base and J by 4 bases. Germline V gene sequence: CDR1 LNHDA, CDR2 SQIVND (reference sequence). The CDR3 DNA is TGTGCCAGTAGTATAGTAGGACAGGGAGAGTACGAGCAGTACTTC. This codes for CASSIVGQGEYEQYF.

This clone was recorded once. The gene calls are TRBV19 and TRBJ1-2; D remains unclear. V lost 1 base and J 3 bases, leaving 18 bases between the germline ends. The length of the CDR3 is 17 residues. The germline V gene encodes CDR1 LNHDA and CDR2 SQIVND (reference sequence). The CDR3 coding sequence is TGTGCCAGTAGTATAGTCGGTCCAGCACATTTATACTATGGCTACACCTTC. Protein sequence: CASSIVGPAHLYYGYTF.

The DNA for the CDR3 is TGTGCCAGCAGTTTACGGACAGGGGGCGCGGGCTACACCTTC. Encoded protein: CASSLRTGGAGYTF. This sequence joins TRBV5-8 and TRBJ1-2, with 11 bases matching TRBD1. J gave up 8 bases and V 5 bases, and 8 bases lay outside the gene matches. The CDR3 is 14 residues long. From germline, CDR1 is SGHTS and CDR2 YDEGEE.

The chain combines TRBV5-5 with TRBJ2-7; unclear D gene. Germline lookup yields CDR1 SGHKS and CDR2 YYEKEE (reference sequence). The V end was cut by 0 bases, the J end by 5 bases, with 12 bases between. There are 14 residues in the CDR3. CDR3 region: CASSLAVKSDEQYF. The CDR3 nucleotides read TGTGCCAGCAGCTTGGCCGTAAAAAGCGACGAGCAGTACTTC.

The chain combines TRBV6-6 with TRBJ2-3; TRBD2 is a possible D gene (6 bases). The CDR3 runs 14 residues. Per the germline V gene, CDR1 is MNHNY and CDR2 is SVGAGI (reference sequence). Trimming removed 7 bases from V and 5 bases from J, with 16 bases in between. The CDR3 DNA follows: TGTGCCAGCATTCGGGACTCCGCCGGAGATACGCAGTATTTT. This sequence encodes CASIRDSAGDTQYF.

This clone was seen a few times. The CDR3 sequence is CASSPKTSFHEQYF. CDR3 coding DNA: TGTGCCAGCTCACCGAAGACTAGCTTCCACGAGCAGTACTTC. V usage is TRBV18 and J usage is TRBJ2-7, with 7 positions matching TRBD2. The CDR3 is 14 amino acids. Looked up from germline, CDR1 is KGHSH and CDR2 is LQKENI. Losses at the gene ends were 3 bases for V and 5 bases for J; bases not matched to a gene: 7.

Here the CDR3 DNA reads TGTGCCAGCTCGGAAGGGTACGGAAACACCATATATTTT. Protein sequence: CASSEGYGNTIYF. This sequence joins TRBV18 and TRBJ1-3; D is unclear. The V gene's germline CDR1 is KGHSH and CDR2 LQKENI. This CDR3 contains 13 residues. V shed 6 bases and J shed 4 bases, with 10 bases lying between them.

As DNA, the CDR3 is TGTGCCAGCAGTTCTACTTACAACGGTCGGTTCTTC. Its protein product is CASSSTYNGRFF. The chain has TRBV13 and TRBJ2-1; no reliable D call. This CDR3 spans 12 amino acids. The germline V gene has CDR1 PRHDT and CDR2 FYEKMQ (reference sequence). V gave up 6 bases and J gave up 15 bases, with 18 bases separating them.

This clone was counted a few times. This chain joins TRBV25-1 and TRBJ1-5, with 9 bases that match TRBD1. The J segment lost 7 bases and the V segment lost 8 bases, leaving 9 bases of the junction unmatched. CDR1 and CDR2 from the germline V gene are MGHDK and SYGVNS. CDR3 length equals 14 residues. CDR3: CASSMGQGRQPQHF. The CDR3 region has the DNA TGTGCCAGCTCTATGGGACAGGGACGGCAGCCCCAGCATTTT.

CDR3 in amino acids: CASSQGTGIEEKLFF. The CDR3 nucleotides are TGCGCCAGCAGCCAAGGGACAGGGATTGAGGAAAAACTGTTTTTT. The chain links TRBV4-3 to TRBJ1-4; the match to TRBD1 covers 8 bases. Germline loops: CDR1 LGHNA, CDR2 YSLEER. CDR3 length: 15 amino acids. The J segment lost 8 bases and the V segment lost 1 base, leaving 6 bases of the junction unmatched.

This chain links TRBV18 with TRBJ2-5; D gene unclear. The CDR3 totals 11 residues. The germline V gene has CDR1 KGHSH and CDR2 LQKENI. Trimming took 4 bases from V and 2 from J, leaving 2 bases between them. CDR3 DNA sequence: TGTGCCAGCTCACAACAAGAGACCCAGTACTTC. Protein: CASSQQETQYF. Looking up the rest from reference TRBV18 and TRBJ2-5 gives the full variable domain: NAGVMQNPRHLVRRRGQEARLRCSPMKGHSHVYWYRQLPEEGLKFMVYLQKENIIDESGMPKERFSAEFPKEGPSILRIQQVVRGDSAAYFCASSQQETQYFGPGTRLLVL.

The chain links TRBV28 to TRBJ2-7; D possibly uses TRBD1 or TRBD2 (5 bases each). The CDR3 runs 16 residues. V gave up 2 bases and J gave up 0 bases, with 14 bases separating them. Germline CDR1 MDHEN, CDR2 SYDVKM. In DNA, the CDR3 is TGTGCCAGCAGTTTACTTGGAGAGGGGTACTCCTACGAGCAGTACTTC. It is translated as CASSLLGEGYSYEQYF.

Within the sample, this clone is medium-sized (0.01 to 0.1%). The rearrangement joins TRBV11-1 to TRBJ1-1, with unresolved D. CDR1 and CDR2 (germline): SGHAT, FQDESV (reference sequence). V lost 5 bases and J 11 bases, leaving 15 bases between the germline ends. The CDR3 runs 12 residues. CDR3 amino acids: CASSPRTGWAFF. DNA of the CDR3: TGTGCCAGCAGCCCCCGGACGGGTTGGGCTTTCTTT.

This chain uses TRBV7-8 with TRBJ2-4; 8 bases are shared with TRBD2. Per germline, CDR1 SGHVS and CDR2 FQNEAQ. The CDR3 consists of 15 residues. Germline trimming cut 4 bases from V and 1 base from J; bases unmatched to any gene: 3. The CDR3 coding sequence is TGTGCCAGCAGCTCACGGGAGGGGGCCAAAAACATTCAGTACTTC. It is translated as CASSSREGAKNIQYF.

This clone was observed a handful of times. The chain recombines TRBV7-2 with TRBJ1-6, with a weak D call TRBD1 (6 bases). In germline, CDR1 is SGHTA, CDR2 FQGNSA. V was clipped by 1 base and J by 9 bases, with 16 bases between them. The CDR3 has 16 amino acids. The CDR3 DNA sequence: TGTGCCAGCAGCTTAGAGGGGCCAGGGGTCCTTTCACCCCTCCACTTT. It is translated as CASSLEGPGVLSPLHF.

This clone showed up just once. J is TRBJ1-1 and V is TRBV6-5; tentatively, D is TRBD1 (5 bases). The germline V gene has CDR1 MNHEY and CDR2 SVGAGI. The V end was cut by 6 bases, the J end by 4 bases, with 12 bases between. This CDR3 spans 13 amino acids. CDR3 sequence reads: CASSPGTPTEAFF. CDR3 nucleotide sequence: TGTGCCAGCAGCCCAGGGACCCCCACTGAAGCTTTCTTT.

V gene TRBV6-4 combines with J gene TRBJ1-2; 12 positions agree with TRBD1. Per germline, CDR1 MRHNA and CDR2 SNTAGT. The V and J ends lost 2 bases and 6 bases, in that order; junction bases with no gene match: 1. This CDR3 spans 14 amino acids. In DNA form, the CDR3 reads TGTGCCAGCAGTGACGGGACAGGGGGCGATGGCTACACCTTC. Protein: CASSDGTGGDGYTF.

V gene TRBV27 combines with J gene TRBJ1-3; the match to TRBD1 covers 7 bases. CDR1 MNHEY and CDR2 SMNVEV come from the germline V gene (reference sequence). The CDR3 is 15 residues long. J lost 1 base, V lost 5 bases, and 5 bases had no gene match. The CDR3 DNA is TGTGCCAGCAGTAGGGGGCGGTCTTCTGGAAACACCATATATTTT. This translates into CASSRGRSSGNTIYF.

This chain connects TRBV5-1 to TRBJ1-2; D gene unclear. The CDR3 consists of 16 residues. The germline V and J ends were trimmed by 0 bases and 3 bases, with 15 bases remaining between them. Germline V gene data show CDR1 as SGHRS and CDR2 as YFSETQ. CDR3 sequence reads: CASSLDLTDTYYGYTF. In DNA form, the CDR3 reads TGCGCCAGCAGCTTGGACTTGACGGATACCTACTATGGCTACACCTTC.

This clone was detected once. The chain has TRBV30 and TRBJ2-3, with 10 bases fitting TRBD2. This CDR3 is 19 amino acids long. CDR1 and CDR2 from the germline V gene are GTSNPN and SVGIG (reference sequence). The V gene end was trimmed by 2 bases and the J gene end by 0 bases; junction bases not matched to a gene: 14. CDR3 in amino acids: CAWSSRRSGGVLSTDTQYF. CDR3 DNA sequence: TGTGCCTGGAGTTCCCGGAGGAGCGGGGGGGTCCTAAGCACAGATACGCAGTATTTT.

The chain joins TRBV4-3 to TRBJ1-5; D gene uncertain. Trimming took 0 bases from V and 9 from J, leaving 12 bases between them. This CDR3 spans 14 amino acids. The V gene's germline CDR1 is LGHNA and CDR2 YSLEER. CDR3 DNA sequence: TGCGCCAGCAGCCAAGACAGGAGTGGATGGCCCCAGCATTTT. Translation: CASSQDRSGWPQHF.

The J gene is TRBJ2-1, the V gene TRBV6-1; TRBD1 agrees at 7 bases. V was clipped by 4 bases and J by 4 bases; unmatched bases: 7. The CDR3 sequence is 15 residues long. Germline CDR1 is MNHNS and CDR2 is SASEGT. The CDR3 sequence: CASSVQGQPYNEQFF. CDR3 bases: TGTGCCAGCAGTGTACAGGGGCAGCCATACAATGAGCAGTTCTTC.

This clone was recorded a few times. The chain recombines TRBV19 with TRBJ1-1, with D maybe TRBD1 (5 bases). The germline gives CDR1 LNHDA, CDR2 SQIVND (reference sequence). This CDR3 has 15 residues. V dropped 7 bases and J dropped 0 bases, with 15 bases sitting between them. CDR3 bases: TGTGCCAGTATCACCACGGGACGGATGAACACTGAAGCTTTCTTT. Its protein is CASITTGRMNTEAFF.

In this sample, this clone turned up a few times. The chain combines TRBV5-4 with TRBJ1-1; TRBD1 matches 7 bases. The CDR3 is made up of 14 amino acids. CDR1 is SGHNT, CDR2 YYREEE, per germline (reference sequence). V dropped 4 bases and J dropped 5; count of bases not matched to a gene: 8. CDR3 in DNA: TGTGCCAGCAGCCAAGACAGGGTGAGGACTGAAGCTTTCTTT. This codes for CASSQDRVRTEAFF.

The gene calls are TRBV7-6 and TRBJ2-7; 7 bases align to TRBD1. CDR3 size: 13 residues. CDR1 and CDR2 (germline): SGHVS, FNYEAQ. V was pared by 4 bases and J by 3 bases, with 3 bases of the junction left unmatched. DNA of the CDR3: TGTGCCAGCAGCTGGGACAGAGACTACGAGCAGTACTTC. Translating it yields CASSWDRDYEQYF.

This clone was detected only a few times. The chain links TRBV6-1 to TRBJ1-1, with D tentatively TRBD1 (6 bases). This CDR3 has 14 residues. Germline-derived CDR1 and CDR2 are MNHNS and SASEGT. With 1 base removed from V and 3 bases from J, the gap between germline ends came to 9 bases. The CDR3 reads CASSEEGEYTEAFF. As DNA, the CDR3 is TGTGCCAGCAGTGAAGAGGGGGAGTACACTGAAGCTTTCTTT.